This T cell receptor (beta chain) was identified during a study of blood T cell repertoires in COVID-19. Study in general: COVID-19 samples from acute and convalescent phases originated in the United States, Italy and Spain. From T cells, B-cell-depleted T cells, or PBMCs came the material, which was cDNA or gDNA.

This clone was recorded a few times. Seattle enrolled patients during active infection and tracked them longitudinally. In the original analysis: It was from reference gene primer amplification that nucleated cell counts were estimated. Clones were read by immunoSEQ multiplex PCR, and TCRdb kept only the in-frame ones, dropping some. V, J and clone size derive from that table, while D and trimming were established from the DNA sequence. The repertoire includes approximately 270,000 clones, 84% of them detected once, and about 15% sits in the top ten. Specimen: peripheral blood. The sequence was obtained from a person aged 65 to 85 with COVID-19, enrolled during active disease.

In nucleotides, the CDR3 is TGTGCCAGCAGACCTACTCTTCCTAGCACAGATACGCAGTATTTT. The encoded protein is CASRPTLPSTDTQYF. This sequence joins TRBV27 and TRBJ2-3, with unresolved D. The CDR3 is 15 residues long. Trimming removed 6 bases at V and 0 bases at J, with 13 bases between. The germline CDR1 and CDR2 sequences are MNHEY and SMNVEV (reference sequence).